The entry below gives a single TCR beta chain sequence along with its context. Its antigen remains unidentified. TCRdb's copy holds only in-frame clones and misses some; the assay was immunoSEQ multiplex PCR. Among 15,000 to 20,000 clones listed, about four fifths were seen once. These data come from a study of PD-L1 blockade in urothelial cancer. Whole-study results and caveats: Durable-benefit patients expanded tumor-associated blood clones more at 3 weeks.

Time point here: peripheral blood 6 weeks after treatment start. Patients in the study were battling locally advanced or metastatic urothelial carcinoma. Each individual provided 1 to 8 samples (taken pretreatment and on-treatment). CDR1 and CDR2 from the germline V gene are SGHKS and YYEKEE (reference sequence). This CDR3 is built from 13 residues. Trimming removed 4 bases from V and 5 bases from J, with 12 bases in between. The source was PBMCs, collected around atezolizumab (anti-PD-L1) treatment. The receptor's source is a man aged 45-65 years with urothelial cancer. This rearrangement joins TRBV5-5 to TRBJ1-1; TRBD1 is a possible D gene (6 bases). The CDR3 sequence is CASSITGQTEAFF. The DNA of the CDR3 is TGTGCCAGCAGCATTACAGGGCAGACTGAAGCTTTCTTT.